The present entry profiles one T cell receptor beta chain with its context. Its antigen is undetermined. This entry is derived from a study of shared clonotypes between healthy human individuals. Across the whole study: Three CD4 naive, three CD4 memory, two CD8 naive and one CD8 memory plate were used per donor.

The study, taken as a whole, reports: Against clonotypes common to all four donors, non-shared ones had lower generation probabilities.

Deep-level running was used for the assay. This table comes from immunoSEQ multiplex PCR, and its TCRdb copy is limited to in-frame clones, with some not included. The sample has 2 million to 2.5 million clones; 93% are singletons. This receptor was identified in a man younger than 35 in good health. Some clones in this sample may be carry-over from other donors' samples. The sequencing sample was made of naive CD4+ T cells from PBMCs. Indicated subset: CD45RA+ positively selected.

The CDR3 reads CASKKMGQGLYEQYF. The CDR3 DNA is TGTGCCAGCAAGAAGATGGGACAGGGCCTCTACGAGCAGTACTTC. The chain has TRBV27 and TRBJ2-7; 9 bases are shared with TRBD1. Trimming at V came to 7 bases and at J to 3 bases, leaving 10 bases not matched to a gene. The CDR3 has 15 residues. Per germline, CDR1 MNHEY and CDR2 SMNVEV (reference sequence).